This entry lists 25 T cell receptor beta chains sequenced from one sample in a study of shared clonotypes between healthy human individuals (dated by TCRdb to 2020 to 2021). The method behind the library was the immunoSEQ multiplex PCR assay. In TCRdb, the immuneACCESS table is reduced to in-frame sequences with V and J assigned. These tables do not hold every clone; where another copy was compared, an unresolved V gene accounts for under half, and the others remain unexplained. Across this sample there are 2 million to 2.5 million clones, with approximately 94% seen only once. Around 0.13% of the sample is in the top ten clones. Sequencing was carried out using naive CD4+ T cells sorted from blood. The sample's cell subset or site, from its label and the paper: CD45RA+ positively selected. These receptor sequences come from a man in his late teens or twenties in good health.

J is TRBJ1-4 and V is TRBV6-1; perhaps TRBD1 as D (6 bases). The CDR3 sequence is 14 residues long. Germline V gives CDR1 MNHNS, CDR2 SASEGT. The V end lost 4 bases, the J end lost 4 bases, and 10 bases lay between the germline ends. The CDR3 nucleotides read TGTGCCAGCAGTGCTGACAGGTATAATGAAAAACTGTTTTTT. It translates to CASSADRYNEKLFF.

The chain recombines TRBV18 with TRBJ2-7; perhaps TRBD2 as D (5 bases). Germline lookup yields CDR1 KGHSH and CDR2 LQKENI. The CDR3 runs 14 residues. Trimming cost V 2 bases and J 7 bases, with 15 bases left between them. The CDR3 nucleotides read TGTGCCAGCTCACCATTACGGACTCCGGGGGAGCAGTACTTC. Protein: CASSPLRTPGEQYF.

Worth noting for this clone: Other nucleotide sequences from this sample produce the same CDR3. Here the CDR3 DNA reads TGTGCCAGCCGGCTCGGGGGAGATCAGCCCCAGCATTTT. Residues: CASRLGGDQPQHF. The gene calls are TRBV28 and TRBJ1-5, with D perhaps matching TRBD1 (5 bases). Germline lookup yields CDR1 MDHEN and CDR2 SYDVKM. The CDR3 is 13 residues long. V shed 8 bases and J shed 5 bases, with 13 bases lying between them.

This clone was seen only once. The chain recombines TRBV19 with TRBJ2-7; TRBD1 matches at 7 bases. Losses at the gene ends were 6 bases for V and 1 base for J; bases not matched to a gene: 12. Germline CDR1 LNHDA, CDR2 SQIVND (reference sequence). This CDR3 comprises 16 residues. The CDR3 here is CASSIPGLQGSYEQYF. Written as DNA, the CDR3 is TGTGCCAGTAGCATCCCCGGCCTACAGGGGTCCTACGAGCAGTACTTC.

CDR3 nucleotide sequence: TGCGCCAGCAGCATCGGGGTGTCTTCCTACGAGCAGTACTTC. Translating it yields CASSIGVSSYEQYF. The chain employs TRBV5-1 and TRBJ2-7; D is possibly TRBD2 (5 bases). CDR3 length: 14 amino acids. Germline-derived CDR1 and CDR2 are SGHRS and YFSETQ. V dropped 4 bases and J dropped 1 base, with 12 bases sitting between them.

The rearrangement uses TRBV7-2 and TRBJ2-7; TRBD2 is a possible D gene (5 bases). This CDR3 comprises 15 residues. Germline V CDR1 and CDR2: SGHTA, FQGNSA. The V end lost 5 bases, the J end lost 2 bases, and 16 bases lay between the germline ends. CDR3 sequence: CASSQSAANTYEQYF. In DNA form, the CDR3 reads TGTGCCAGCAGCCAATCAGCGGCTAATACCTACGAGCAGTACTTC. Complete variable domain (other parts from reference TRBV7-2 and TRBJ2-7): GAGVSQSPSNKVTEKGKDVELRCDPISGHTALYWYRQSLGQGLEFLIYFQGNSAPDKSGLPSDRFSAERTGGSVSTLTIQRTQQEDSAVYLCASSQSAANTYEQYFGPGTRLTVT.

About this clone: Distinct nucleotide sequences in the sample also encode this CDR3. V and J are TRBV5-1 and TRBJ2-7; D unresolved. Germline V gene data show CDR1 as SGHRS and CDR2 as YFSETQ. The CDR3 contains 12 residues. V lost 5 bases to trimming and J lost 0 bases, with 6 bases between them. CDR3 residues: CASSLSSYEQYF. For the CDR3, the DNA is TGCGCCAGCAGTTTGAGCTCCTACGAGCAGTACTTC.

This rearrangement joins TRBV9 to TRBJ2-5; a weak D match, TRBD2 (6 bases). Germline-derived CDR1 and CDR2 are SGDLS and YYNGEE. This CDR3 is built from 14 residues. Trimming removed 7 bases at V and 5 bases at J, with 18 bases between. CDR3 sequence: CASSPVGLGETQYF. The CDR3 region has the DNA TGTGCCAGCTCCCCTGTGGGACTGGGGGAGACCCAGTACTTC. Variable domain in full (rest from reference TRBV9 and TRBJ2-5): DSGVTQTPKHLITATGQRVTLRCSPRSGDLSVYWYQQSLDQGLQFLIQYYNGEERAKGNILERFSAQQFPDLHSELNLSSLELGDSALYFCASSPVGLGETQYFGPGTRLLVL.

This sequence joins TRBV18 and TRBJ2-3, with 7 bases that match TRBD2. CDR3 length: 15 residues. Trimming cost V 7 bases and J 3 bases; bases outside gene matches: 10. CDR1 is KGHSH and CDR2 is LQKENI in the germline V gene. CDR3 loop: CASYIPGLGTDTQYF. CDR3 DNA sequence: TGTGCCAGCTACATCCCAGGACTAGGTACAGATACGCAGTATTTT.

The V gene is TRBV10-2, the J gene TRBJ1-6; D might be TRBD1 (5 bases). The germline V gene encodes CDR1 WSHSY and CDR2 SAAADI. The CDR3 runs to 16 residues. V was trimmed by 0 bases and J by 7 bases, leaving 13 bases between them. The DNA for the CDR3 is TGCGCCAGCAGTGAGTCAGGGCAGGGCATGAATTCACCCCTCCACTTT. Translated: CASSESGQGMNSPLHF.

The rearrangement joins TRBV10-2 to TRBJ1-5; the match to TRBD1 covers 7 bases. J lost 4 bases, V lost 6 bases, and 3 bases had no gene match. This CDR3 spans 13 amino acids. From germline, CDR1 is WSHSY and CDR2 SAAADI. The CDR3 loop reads CASRSQGNQPQHF. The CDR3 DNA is TGCGCCAGCAGGTCACAGGGGAATCAGCCCCAGCATTTT.

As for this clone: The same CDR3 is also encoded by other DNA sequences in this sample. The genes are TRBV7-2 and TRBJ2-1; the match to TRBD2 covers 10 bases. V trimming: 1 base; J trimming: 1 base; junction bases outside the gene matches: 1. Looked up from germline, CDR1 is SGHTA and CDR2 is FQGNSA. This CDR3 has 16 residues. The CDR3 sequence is CASSLGAGGSYNEQFF. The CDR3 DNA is TGTGCCAGCAGCTTAGGAGCGGGAGGGTCCTACAATGAGCAGTTCTTC.

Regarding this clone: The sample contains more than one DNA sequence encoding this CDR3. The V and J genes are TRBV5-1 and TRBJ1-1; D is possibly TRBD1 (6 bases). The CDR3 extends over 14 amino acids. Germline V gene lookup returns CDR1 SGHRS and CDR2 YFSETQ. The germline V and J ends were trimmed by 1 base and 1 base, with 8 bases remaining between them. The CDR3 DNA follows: TGCGCCAGCAGCTTGCGGGGACAGAACACTGAAGCTTTCTTT. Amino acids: CASSLRGQNTEAFF.

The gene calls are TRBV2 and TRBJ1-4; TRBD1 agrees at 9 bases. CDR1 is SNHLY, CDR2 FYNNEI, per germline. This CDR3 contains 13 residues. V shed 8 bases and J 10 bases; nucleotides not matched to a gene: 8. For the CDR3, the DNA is TGTGCCAGCGAGACAGGGGGAGCAGGAAAACTGTTTTTT. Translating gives CASETGGAGKLFF.

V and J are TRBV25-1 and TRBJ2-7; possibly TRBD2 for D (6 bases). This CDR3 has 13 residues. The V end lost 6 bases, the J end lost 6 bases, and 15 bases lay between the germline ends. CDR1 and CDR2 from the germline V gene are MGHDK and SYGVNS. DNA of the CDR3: TGTGCCAGCAGGGACGGGGCGGGGCCCGAGCAGTACTTC. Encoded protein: CASRDGAGPEQYF.

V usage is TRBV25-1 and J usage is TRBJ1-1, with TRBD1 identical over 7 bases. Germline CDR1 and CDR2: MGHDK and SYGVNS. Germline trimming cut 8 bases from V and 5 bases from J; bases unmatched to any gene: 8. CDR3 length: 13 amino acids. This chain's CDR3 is CASGKTGLTEAFF. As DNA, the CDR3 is TGTGCCAGCGGAAAGACAGGGCTGACTGAAGCTTTCTTT.

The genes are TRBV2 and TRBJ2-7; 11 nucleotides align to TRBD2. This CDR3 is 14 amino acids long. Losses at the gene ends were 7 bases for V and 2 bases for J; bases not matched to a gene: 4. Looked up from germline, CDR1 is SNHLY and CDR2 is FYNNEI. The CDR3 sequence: CASNRLAGPYEQYF. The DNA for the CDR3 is TGTGCCAGCAATAGACTAGCGGGACCCTACGAGCAGTACTTC.

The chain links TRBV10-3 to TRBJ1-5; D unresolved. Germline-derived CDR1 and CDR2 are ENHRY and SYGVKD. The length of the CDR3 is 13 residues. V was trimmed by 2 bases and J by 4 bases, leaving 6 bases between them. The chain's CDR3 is CAISETPNQPQHF. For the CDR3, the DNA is TGTGCCATCAGTGAGACACCAAATCAGCCCCAGCATTTT.

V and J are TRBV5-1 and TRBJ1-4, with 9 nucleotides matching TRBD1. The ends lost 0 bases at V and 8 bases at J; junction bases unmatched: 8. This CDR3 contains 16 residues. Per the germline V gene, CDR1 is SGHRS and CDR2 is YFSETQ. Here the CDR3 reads CASSLAGGQGVEKLFF. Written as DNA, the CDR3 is TGCGCCAGCAGCTTGGCCGGGGGACAGGGCGTCGAAAAACTGTTTTTT.

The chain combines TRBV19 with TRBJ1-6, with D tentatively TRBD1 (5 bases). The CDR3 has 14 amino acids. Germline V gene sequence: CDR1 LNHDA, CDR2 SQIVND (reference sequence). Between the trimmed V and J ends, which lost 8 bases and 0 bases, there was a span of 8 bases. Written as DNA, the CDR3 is TGTGCCAGTCAAGACAGCTCCTATAATTCACCCCTCCACTTT. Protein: CASQDSSYNSPLHF.

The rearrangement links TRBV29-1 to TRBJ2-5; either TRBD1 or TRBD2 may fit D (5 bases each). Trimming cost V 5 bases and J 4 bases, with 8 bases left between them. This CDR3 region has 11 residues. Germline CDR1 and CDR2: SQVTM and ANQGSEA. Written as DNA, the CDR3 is TGCAGCGTTTCGGGGCCAGAGACCCAGTACTTC. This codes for CSVSGPETQYF.

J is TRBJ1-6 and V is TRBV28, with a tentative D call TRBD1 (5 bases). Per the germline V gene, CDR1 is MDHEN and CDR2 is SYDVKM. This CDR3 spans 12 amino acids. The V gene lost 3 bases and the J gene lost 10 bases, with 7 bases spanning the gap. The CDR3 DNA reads TGTGCCAGCAGTTTTAGGGGATCACCCCTCCACTTT. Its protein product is CASSFRGSPLHF. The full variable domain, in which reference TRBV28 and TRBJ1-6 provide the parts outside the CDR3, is DVKVTQSSRYLVKRTGEKVFLECVQDMDHENMFWYRQDPGLGLRLIYFSYDVKMKEKGDIPEGYSVSREKKERFSLILESASTNQTSMYLCASSFRGSPLHFGNGTRLTVT.

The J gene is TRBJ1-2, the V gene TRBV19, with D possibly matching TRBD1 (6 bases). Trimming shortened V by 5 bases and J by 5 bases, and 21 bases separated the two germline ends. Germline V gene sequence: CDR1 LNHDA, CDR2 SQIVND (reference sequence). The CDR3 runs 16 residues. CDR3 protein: CASSHSGGGTSYGYTF. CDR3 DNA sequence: TGTGCCAGTAGTCATAGTGGAGGGGGAACATCTTATGGCTACACCTTC.

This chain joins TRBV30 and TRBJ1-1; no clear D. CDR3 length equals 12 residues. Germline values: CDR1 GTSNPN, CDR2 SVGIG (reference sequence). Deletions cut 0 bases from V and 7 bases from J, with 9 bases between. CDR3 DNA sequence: TGTGCCTGGAGTGTAACAGATTTTGAAGCTTTCTTT. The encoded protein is CAWSVTDFEAFF. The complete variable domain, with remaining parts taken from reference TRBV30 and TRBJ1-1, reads SQTIHQWPATLVQPVGSPLSLECTVEGTSNPNLYWYRQAAGRGLQLLFYSVGIGQISSEVPQNLSASRPQDRQFILSSKKLLLSDSGFYLCAWSVTDFEAFFGQGTRLTVV.

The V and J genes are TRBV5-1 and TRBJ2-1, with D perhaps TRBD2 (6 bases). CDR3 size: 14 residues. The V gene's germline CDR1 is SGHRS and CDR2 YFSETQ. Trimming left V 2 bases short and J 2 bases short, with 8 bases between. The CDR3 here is CASSFGEAYNEQFF. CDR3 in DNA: TGCGCCAGCAGCTTTGGGGAGGCCTACAATGAGCAGTTCTTC. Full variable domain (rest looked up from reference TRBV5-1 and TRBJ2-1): KAGVTQTPRYLIKTRGQQVTLSCSPISGHRSVSWYQQTPGQGLQFLFEYFSETQRNKGNFPGRFSGRQFSNSRSEMNVSTLELGDSALYLCASSFGEAYNEQFFGPGTRLTVL.